This is a list of T cell receptor beta chains from one sample in a study of PD-1 blockade in classical Hodgkin lymphoma. Method: immunoSEQ multiplex PCR; TCRdb's copy keeps in-frame clones and lacks some. The repertoire holds some 30,000 clones, with around 85% as singletons. Sequenced material: CD4+ T cells from blood, taken before the fourth cycle of nivolumab. The origin of the receptors is a human donor with classical Hodgkin lymphoma. Both conserved end residues are part of each CDR3. The D gene is left open where the match is weak. The size of a clone is reported for some rows only, either as once, few or many, or as a class for expanded clones.

v_gene	abundance	len	d_gene	j_gene	CDR3aa	CDR3nt
TRBV4-1	once	18	TRBD2	TRBJ2-1	CASSQWVDGLAGRNEQFF	TGCGCCAGCAGCCAATGGGTTGATGGACTAGCGGGACGTAATGAGCAGTTCTTC
TRBV7-2	.	17	.	TRBJ2-5	CASSLGAHQGIGETQYF	TGTGCCAGCAGCCTGGGGGCCCACCAGGGAATCGGTGAGACCCAGTACTTC
TRBV29-1	few	13	TRBD1	TRBJ1-2	CSADTGTGPGYTF	TGCAGCGCCGATACCGGGACAGGGCCTGGCTACACCTTC
TRBV11-3	.	14	.	TRBJ2-7	CASSSSDRSYEQYF	TGTGCCAGCAGCTCCAGCGACCGATCCTACGAGCAGTACTTC
TRBV28	.	14	.	TRBJ1-1	CASSEKARQVEAFF	TGTGCCAGCAGTGAAAAGGCCAGGCAAGTTGAAGCTTTCTTT
TRBV5-1	.	14	.	TRBJ1-3	CASSLAGTGNTIYF	TGCGCCAGCAGCTTGGCTGGGACTGGAAACACCATATATTTT
TRBV18	.	16	TRBD2	TRBJ2-5	CASSLGTREARETQYF	TGTGCCAGCTCACTAGGCACACGGGAGGCCCGCGAGACCCAGTACTTC
TRBV6-1	.	15	.	TRBJ2-7	CASSDPGLGRGEQYF	TGTGCCAGCAGTGACCCGGGTCTAGGCCGGGGCGAGCAGTACTTC
TRBV5-5	.	15	.	TRBJ2-2	CASSLLHVDTGELFF	TGTGCCAGCAGCTTGCTACACGTAGACACCGGGGAGCTGTTTTTT
TRBV29-1	few	12	.	TRBJ1-1	CSARRGSGEAFF	TGCAGCGCGCGTCGAGGGTCGGGTGAAGCTTTCTTT
TRBV7-2	.	16	TRBD2	TRBJ2-3	CASSPEGAGGTDTQYF	TGTGCCAGCAGCCCTGAGGGAGCGGGAGGGACAGATACGCAGTATTTT
TRBV4-1	.	16	TRBD2	TRBJ2-7	CASSQVGLAGDSEQYF	TGCGCCAGCAGCCAAGTCGGGCTAGCGGGAGATAGCGAGCAGTACTTC
TRBV5-1	.	17	TRBD2	TRBJ2-1	CASSLRSTGLADSEQFF	TGCGCCAGCAGCTTGAGGTCGACAGGACTAGCGGATTCAGAGCAGTTCTTC
TRBV4-2	few	15	.	TRBJ2-1	CASSRGASSYNEQFF	TGTGCCAGCAGTAGGGGGGCGAGCTCCTACAATGAGCAGTTCTTC
TRBV9	.	18	TRBD2	TRBJ2-7	CASSEGLAGGPLTYEQYF	TGTGCCAGCAGCGAAGGACTAGCGGGAGGGCCTCTTACCTACGAGCAGTACTTC
TRBV6-1	.	18	TRBD1	TRBJ1-1	CASSEKPISPGGDTEAFF	TGTGCCAGCAGTGAGAAACCAATATCCCCAGGGGGAGACACTGAAGCTTTCTTT
TRBV15	.	17	.	TRBJ2-4	CATSRDLGGWNKNIQYF	TGTGCCACCAGCAGAGATCTGGGGGGTTGGAACAAAAACATTCAGTACTTC
TRBV5-1	.	15	TRBD2	TRBJ2-1	CASSLSGTSRNEQFF	TGCGCCAGCAGTTTATCCGGGACTAGCAGGAATGAGCAGTTCTTC
TRBV7-9	once	12	.	TRBJ2-2	CASSLEGGELFF	TGTGCCAGCAGCTTAGAGGGTGGGGAGCTGTTTTTT
TRBV6-5	.	15	.	TRBJ2-4	CASSGASVAKNIQYF	TGTGCCAGCTCAGGGGCGTCCGTAGCCAAAAACATTCAGTACTTC
TRBV7-9	.	16	.	TRBJ2-1	CASSLEAGIGVNEQFF	TGTGCCAGCAGCTTAGAGGCGGGGATAGGGGTCAATGAGCAGTTCTTC
TRBV7-2	.	13	.	TRBJ1-1	CASSLNVPPEAFF	TGTGCCAGCAGCCTGAATGTTCCTCCCGAAGCTTTCTTT
TRBV18	.	12	.	TRBJ2-7	CASSPLGAEQYF	TGTGCCAGCTCACCACTCGGGGCTGAGCAGTACTTC
TRBV2	.	16	TRBD2	TRBJ2-7	CASRGTGLAGGGEQYF	TGTGCCAGCAGGGGGACAGGACTAGCGGGAGGGGGCGAGCAGTACTTC
TRBV9	.	15	TRBD1	TRBJ2-1	CASSVDPTGIGEQFF	TGTGCCAGCAGCGTAGACCCGACAGGGATCGGAGAGCAGTTCTTC
TRBV5-4	.	13	.	TRBJ1-2	CASSRPGTIRYTF	TGTGCCAGCAGCCGTCCCGGGACCATCCGCTACACCTTC
TRBV5-8	.	13	.	TRBJ2-7	CASSRSGGYEQYF	TGTGCCAGCTCGAGGTCTGGGGGATACGAGCAGTACTTC
TRBV6-4	once	16	TRBD1	TRBJ2-3	CASSDYRTGGTDTQYF	TGTGCCAGCAGTGATTACCGGACAGGGGGGACAGATACGCAGTATTTT
TRBV30	few	14	.	TRBJ1-4	CAWMKQGGDEKLFF	TGTGCCTGGATGAAGCAGGGCGGGGATGAAAAACTGTTTTTT
TRBV2	.	14	TRBD1	TRBJ1-5	CASSEDRLVWPQHF	TGTGCCAGCAGTGAGGACAGGTTAGTTTGGCCCCAGCATTTT
TRBV6-1	.	15	.	TRBJ2-6	CATRPNRSGANVLTF	TGTGCCACCAGGCCCAACCGGTCTGGGGCCAACGTCCTGACTTTC
TRBV5-1	.	17	.	TRBJ2-2	CASSPSPGVKNTGELFF	TGCGCCAGCAGCCCGTCCCCTGGAGTGAAAAACACCGGGGAGCTGTTTTTT
TRBV7-2	.	12	.	TRBJ1-2	CASSYRGYGYTF	TGTGCCAGCAGCTACCGGGGCTATGGCTACACCTTC
TRBV15	.	17	.	TRBJ2-6	CATSRGTSGSGANVLTF	TGTGCCACCAGCAGAGGGACATCTGGCTCTGGGGCCAACGTCCTGACTTTC
TRBV6-5	.	16	.	TRBJ2-1	CASSYEGSSSYNEQFF	TGTGCCAGCAGTTACGAGGGATCAAGCTCCTACAATGAGCAGTTCTTC
TRBV5-1	.	13	.	TRBJ1-1	CASSLVSGTEAFF	TGCGCCAGCAGCTTGGTATCAGGTACTGAAGCTTTCTTT
TRBV5-4	.	14	TRBD2	TRBJ2-5	CASSLRTSLETQYF	TGTGCCAGCAGCCTACGGACTAGCTTGGAGACCCAGTACTTC